One and the same sample provided the 30 T cell receptor beta chains below, sequenced in a study of blood T cell repertoires in COVID-19. Profiling relied on immunoSEQ multiplex PCR, and the TCRdb table lists in-frame clones only, not all of them. The sample includes 200,000 or so clones, approximately 86% seen only once; the top ten take around 2.3%. Sequencing was performed on peripheral blood. The source is a man between 70 and 80 years old with active or convalescent COVID-19.

The CDR3 region is CASSSGQYYNEQFF. CDR3 DNA: TGTGCCAGCAGCTCCGGACAATACTACAATGAGCAGTTCTTC. The V gene is TRBV7-9, the J gene TRBJ2-1; D possibly corresponds to TRBD1 (5 bases). Germline V gene sequence: CDR1 SEHNR, CDR2 FQNEAQ (reference sequence). V shed 4 bases and J shed 3 bases, with 10 bases lying between them. The CDR3 covers 14 residues.

The CDR3 nucleotides are TGTGCCAGCAGTTTCGCGCAGGGGAAGTGGGAGCAGTACTTC. Amino acids: CASSFAQGKWEQYF. The genes are TRBV27 and TRBJ2-7, with D tentatively TRBD1 (6 bases). CDR3 size: 14 residues. V lost 3 bases and J 7 bases, leaving 16 bases between the germline ends. Germline-derived CDR1 and CDR2 are MNHEY and SMNVEV (reference sequence).

The chain has TRBV14 and TRBJ2-1, with D perhaps TRBD2 (6 bases). V dropped 4 bases and J dropped 5 bases, with 36 bases sitting between them. This CDR3 has 22 amino acids. Germline CDR1 SGHDN, CDR2 FVKESK. In DNA form, the CDR3 reads TGTGCCAGCAGCCCTCACCCCATGAGTAGGCTCCTGACCGGCGGGACCCACAATGAGCAGTTCTTC. Translating gives CASSPHPMSRLLTGGTHNEQFF.

V gene TRBV19 combines with J gene TRBJ2-1; a possible D gene is TRBD1 (6 bases). Looked up from germline, CDR1 is LNHDA and CDR2 is SQIVND (reference sequence). V lost 4 bases and J 7 bases, leaving 11 bases between the germline ends. CDR3 length: 13 residues. CDR3 sequence reads: CASSTYRENEQFF. DNA of the CDR3: TGTGCCAGTAGTACCTACAGGGAAAATGAGCAGTTCTTC.

The rearrangement joins TRBV5-1 to TRBJ2-3; D not certain. Per germline, CDR1 SGHRS and CDR2 YFSETQ. The V end was cut by 0 bases, the J end by 4 bases, with 6 bases between. The length of the CDR3 is 13 residues. CDR3 loop: CASSLDIADTQYF. The CDR3 DNA sequence: TGCGCCAGCAGCTTGGATATCGCAGATACGCAGTATTTT.

The V and J genes are TRBV28 and TRBJ2-2; TRBD1 matches 8 bases. Trimming removed 1 base from V and 1 base from J; junction bases left unmatched: 5. The CDR3 has 17 amino acids. CDR1 is MDHEN and CDR2 is SYDVKM in the germline V gene. The CDR3 sequence is CASSLFRTGRNTGELFF. DNA of the CDR3: TGTGCCAGCAGTTTATTCCGGACAGGGCGGAACACCGGGGAGCTGTTTTTT.

The gene calls are TRBV30 and TRBJ1-5; 9 bases line up with TRBD1. The V segment lost 0 bases and the J segment 0 bases; nucleotides outside the gene matches: 6. Germline lookup yields CDR1 GTSNPN and CDR2 SVGIG (reference sequence). The CDR3 consists of 17 residues. The CDR3 reads CAWSVRTGVGSNQPQHF. Written as DNA, the CDR3 is TGTGCCTGGAGTGTCCGGACAGGGGTAGGTAGCAATCAGCCCCAGCATTTT.

V gene TRBV7-2 combines with J gene TRBJ2-1; D might be TRBD2 (5 bases). CDR3 size: 15 residues. Germline V CDR1 and CDR2: SGHTA, FQGNSA. The V and J ends lost 3 bases and 8 bases respectively, with 17 bases between them. CDR3 in amino acids: CASSFRPSSLDEQFF. CDR3 bases: TGTGCCAGCAGCTTTAGACCTAGCTCTTTGGATGAGCAGTTCTTC.

In this sample, this clone turned up once. This sequence joins TRBV5-1 and TRBJ1-2, with TRBD1 identical over 10 bases. The CDR3 sequence is 14 residues long. V lost 0 bases to trimming and J lost 8 bases; unmatched junction nucleotides: 4. Germline lookup yields CDR1 SGHRS and CDR2 YFSETQ. The DNA of the CDR3 is TGCGCCAGCAGCTTGGAGGGACAGGGGATAGGCTACACCTTC. Translated, it gives CASSLEGQGIGYTF.

V and J are TRBV7-2 and TRBJ2-5, with TRBD1 matching 7 bases. V was pared by 5 bases and J by 5 bases, with 8 bases of the junction left unmatched. The germline gives CDR1 SGHTA, CDR2 FQGNSA. The CDR3 length is 14 residues. The CDR3 reads CASSPVQGVETQYF. The DNA of the CDR3 is TGTGCCAGCAGCCCAGTTCAGGGGGTCGAGACCCAGTACTTC.

This sequence joins TRBV5-1 and TRBJ1-1, with a tentative D call TRBD1 (6 bases). V was clipped by 4 bases and J by 2 bases, with 12 bases between them. The CDR3 sequence is 14 residues long. Germline V gene sequence: CDR1 SGHRS, CDR2 YFSETQ. The CDR3 nucleotides are TGCGCCAGCAGCGTAAGACAGGCAAACACTGAAGCTTTCTTT. It is translated as CASSVRQANTEAFF.

The V and J genes are TRBV10-3 and TRBJ2-1; 11 nucleotides match TRBD2. The germline V gene encodes CDR1 ENHRY and CDR2 SYGVKD. The CDR3 extends over 15 amino acids. The V and J ends lost 5 bases and 8 bases, in that order; junction bases with no gene match: 8. CDR3 nucleotide sequence: TGTGCCATCAGTAAAATTAGCGGGAGGGGCCATGAGCAGTTCTTC. Translation: CAISKISGRGHEQFF.

V gene TRBV13 combines with J gene TRBJ2-7, with TRBD1 as a possible D gene (5 bases). The CDR3 runs to 15 residues. Between the trimmed V and J ends, which lost 5 bases and 2 bases, there was a span of 16 bases. Per the germline V gene, CDR1 is PRHDT and CDR2 is FYEKMQ (reference sequence). Written as DNA, the CDR3 is TGTGCCAGCAGCCCGCCGAACGGACACACCTACGAGCAGTACTTC. This encodes CASSPPNGHTYEQYF. The full variable domain, in which reference TRBV13 and TRBJ2-7 provide the parts outside the CDR3, is AAGVIQSPRHLIKEKRETATLKCYPIPRHDTVYWYQQGPGQDPQFLISFYEKMQSDKGSIPDRFSAQQFSDYHSELNMSSLELGDSALYFCASSPPNGHTYEQYFGPGTRLTVT.

The chain has TRBV6-1 and TRBJ2-5; unclear D gene. CDR3 size: 14 residues. CDR1 MNHNS and CDR2 SASEGT come from the germline V gene. Trimming removed 3 bases from V and 2 bases from J, with 10 bases in between. The CDR3 region is CASSEVPVQETQYF. The CDR3 nucleotides are TGTGCCAGCAGTGAGGTGCCAGTACAAGAGACCCAGTACTTC.

This clone turned up a few times. In nucleotides, the CDR3 is TGTGCCAGCAGTGCCATACAGGGAGATAGGTCTGTCTACGAGCAGTACTTC. This gives the protein CASSAIQGDRSVYEQYF. The chain is built from TRBV6-4 and TRBJ2-7; tentatively, D is TRBD1 (6 bases). Per germline, CDR1 MRHNA and CDR2 SNTAGT. The V and J ends lost 4 bases and 3 bases respectively, with 22 bases between them. The length of the CDR3 is 17 residues.

This chain joins TRBV7-2 and TRBJ1-5; TRBD1 aligns across 8 bases. CDR1 and CDR2 from the germline V gene are SGHTA and FQGNSA. J gave up 2 bases and V 0 bases, and 0 bases lay outside the gene matches. This CDR3 is 15 amino acids long. The CDR3 bases are TGTGCCAGCAGCTTAGCCAGGGGGCGCAATCAGCCCCAGCATTTT. This codes for CASSLARGRNQPQHF.

This clone was observed a single time. The J gene is TRBJ2-1, the V gene TRBV6-2 or TRBV6-3; 8 bases match TRBD2. This CDR3 has 14 amino acids. With 4 bases clipped from V and 10 bases from J, the junction kept 9 bases outside the gene matches. Germline V lookup: CDR1 MNHEY, CDR2 SVGEGT. Written as DNA, the CDR3 is TGTGCCAGCAGTTGGACTAGCCGAGACTGGGAGCAGTTCTTC. Amino acid sequence: CASSWTSRDWEQFF.

V is TRBV5-4 and J is TRBJ2-5, with a tentative D call TRBD1 (5 bases). This CDR3 is built from 16 residues. Germline assignment: CDR1 SGHNT and CDR2 YYREEE (reference sequence). V lost 0 bases and J lost 5, with 17 bases in between. DNA for the CDR3: TGTGCCAGCAGCTTGGGTCTGGCAGCCGCAGGGGAGACCCAGTACTTC. Translated: CASSLGLAAAGETQYF.

The chain links TRBV2 to TRBJ2-7; 8 bases are shared with TRBD1. Germline V lookup: CDR1 SNHLY, CDR2 FYNNEI. The CDR3 loop spans 15 amino acids. V lost 8 bases, J lost 6 bases, and 15 bases stayed unmatched. The CDR3 nucleotides read TGTGCCAGCGGGGCGACCGACAGGGGCTCTCGCGAGCAGTACTTC. This gives the protein CASGATDRGSREQYF.

This clone was observed a single time. V and J are TRBV12-5 and TRBJ2-5; D is uncertain. CDR3 length: 13 residues. CDR1 and CDR2 (germline): LGHNT, FRNRAP. Between the trimmed V and J ends, which lost 1 base and 1 base, there was a span of 4 bases. The CDR3 region is CASGLGSQETQYF. CDR3 bases: TGTGCTAGTGGTTTGGGCAGCCAAGAGACCCAGTACTTC.

The chain combines TRBV15 with TRBJ2-1, with 11 bases aligning to TRBD2. The CDR3 is 15 amino acids. In germline, CDR1 is LNHNV, CDR2 YYDKDF (reference sequence). V shed 4 bases and J 5 bases; nucleotides not matched to a gene: 4. The CDR3 DNA follows: TGTGCCACCAGCAAGACTAGCGGGGACCACAATGAGCAGTTCTTC. This translates into CATSKTSGDHNEQFF.

The J gene is TRBJ2-7, the V gene TRBV6-2 or TRBV6-3, with D maybe TRBD2 (5 bases). Germline V lookup: CDR1 MNHEY, CDR2 SVGEGT. V lost 0 bases to trimming and J lost 2 bases, with 11 bases between them. The length of the CDR3 is 15 residues. The CDR3 reads CASSYSASNTYEQYF. CDR3 bases: TGTGCCAGCAGTTACTCTGCTAGCAACACCTACGAGCAGTACTTC.

This rearrangement joins TRBV7-2 to TRBJ2-1; D ambiguous. There are 13 residues in the CDR3. V lost 0 bases and J lost 4, with 4 bases in between. The germline gives CDR1 SGHTA, CDR2 FQGNSA. The CDR3 loop reads CASSLARYNEQFF. CDR3 bases: TGTGCCAGCAGCTTAGCCAGGTACAATGAGCAGTTCTTC.

V and J are TRBV6-6 and TRBJ2-7; TRBD2 matches at 7 bases. CDR1 and CDR2 from the germline V gene are MNHNY and SVGAGI (reference sequence). The CDR3 is 13 residues long. V shed 2 bases and J 7 bases; nucleotides not matched to a gene: 5. The CDR3 here is CASSYPEGGEQYF. The CDR3 DNA is TGTGCCAGCAGTTACCCCGAGGGAGGGGAGCAGTACTTC.

This chain uses TRBV6-6 with TRBJ2-1; TRBD2 matches at 11 bases. This CDR3 is 13 amino acids long. Germline V lookup: CDR1 MNHNY, CDR2 SVGAGI (reference sequence). J gave up 8 bases and V 5 bases, and 2 bases lay outside the gene matches. The CDR3 spells CASSTSGGYEQFF. CDR3 in DNA: TGTGCCAGCAGTACTAGCGGGGGTTATGAGCAGTTCTTC.

The chain couples TRBV19 to TRBJ1-1, with unresolved D. CDR1 LNHDA and CDR2 SQIVND come from the germline V gene (reference sequence). There are 16 residues in the CDR3. The V end lost 6 bases, the J end lost 1 base, and 18 bases lay between the germline ends. DNA of the CDR3: TGTGCCAGTAGCACCCTCGAGGGAGCCAAGAACACTGAAGCTTTCTTT. It is translated as CASSTLEGAKNTEAFF.

The chain combines TRBV4-3 with TRBJ2-1; 11 positions agree with TRBD2. Trimming took 6 bases from V and 4 from J; bases not matched to a gene: 5. Germline V gene data show CDR1 as LGHNA and CDR2 as YSLEER. The CDR3 spans 15 residues. CDR3 bases: TGCGCCAGCAGTCGCCGACTAGCGGGATACAATGAGCAGTTCTTC. This encodes CASSRRLAGYNEQFF.

The chain links TRBV5-4 to TRBJ1-1; D uncertain. Trimming took off 0 bases at V and 2 bases at J, with 14 bases between the two ends. Germline assignment: CDR1 SGHNT and CDR2 YYREEE (reference sequence). This CDR3 spans 16 amino acids. The CDR3 DNA sequence: TGTGCCAGCAGCTTGGCCTCCGTAGCCTTTAACACTGAAGCTTTCTTT. This translates into CASSLASVAFNTEAFF.

The rearrangement uses TRBV5-8 and TRBJ1-1; D remains unclear. Germline V gene lookup returns CDR1 SGHTS and CDR2 YDEGEE. CDR3 length: 14 amino acids. Trimming removed 9 bases from V and 3 bases from J, with 18 bases in between. CDR3 amino acids: CATGSLRGDTEAFF. The CDR3 DNA follows: TGTGCCACCGGGTCTCTCCGAGGAGACACTGAAGCTTTCTTT.

This chain links TRBV6-2 or TRBV6-3 with TRBJ2-2; the match to TRBD2 covers 9 bases. CDR1 and CDR2 from the germline V gene are MNHEY and SVGEGT. V trimming: 5 bases; J trimming: 3 bases; junction bases outside the gene matches: 1. The CDR3 runs to 14 residues. CDR3 in amino acids: CASSTSGHTGELFF. CDR3 nucleotides: TGTGCCAGCAGTACTAGCGGGCACACCGGGGAGCTGTTTTTT.